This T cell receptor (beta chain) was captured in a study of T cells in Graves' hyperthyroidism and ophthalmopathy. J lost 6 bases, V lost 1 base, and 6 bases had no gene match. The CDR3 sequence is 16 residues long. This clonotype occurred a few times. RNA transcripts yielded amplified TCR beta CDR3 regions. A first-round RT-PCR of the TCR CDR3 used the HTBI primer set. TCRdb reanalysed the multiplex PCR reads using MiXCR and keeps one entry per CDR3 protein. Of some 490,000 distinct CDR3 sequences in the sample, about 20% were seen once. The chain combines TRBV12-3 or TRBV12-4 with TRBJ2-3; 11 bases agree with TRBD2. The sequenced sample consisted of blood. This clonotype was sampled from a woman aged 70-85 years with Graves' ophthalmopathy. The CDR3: CASSLVAGGGGDTQYF. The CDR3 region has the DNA TGTGCCAGCAGTTTAGTAGCGGGGGGGGGTGGTGATACGCAGTATTTT.